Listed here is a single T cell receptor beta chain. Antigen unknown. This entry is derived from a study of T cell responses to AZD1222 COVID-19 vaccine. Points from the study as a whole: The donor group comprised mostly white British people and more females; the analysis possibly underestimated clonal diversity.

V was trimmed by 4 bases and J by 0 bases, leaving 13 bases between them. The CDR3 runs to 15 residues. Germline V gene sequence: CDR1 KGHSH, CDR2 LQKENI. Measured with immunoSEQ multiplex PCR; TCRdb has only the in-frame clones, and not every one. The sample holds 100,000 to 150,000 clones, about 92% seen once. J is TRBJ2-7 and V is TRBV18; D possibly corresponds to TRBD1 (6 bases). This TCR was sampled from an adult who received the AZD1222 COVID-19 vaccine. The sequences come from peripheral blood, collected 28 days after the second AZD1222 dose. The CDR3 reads CASSLQGPSSYEQYF. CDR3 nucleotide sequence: TGTGCCAGCTCACTACAGGGTCCCAGCTCCTACGAGCAGTACTTC.